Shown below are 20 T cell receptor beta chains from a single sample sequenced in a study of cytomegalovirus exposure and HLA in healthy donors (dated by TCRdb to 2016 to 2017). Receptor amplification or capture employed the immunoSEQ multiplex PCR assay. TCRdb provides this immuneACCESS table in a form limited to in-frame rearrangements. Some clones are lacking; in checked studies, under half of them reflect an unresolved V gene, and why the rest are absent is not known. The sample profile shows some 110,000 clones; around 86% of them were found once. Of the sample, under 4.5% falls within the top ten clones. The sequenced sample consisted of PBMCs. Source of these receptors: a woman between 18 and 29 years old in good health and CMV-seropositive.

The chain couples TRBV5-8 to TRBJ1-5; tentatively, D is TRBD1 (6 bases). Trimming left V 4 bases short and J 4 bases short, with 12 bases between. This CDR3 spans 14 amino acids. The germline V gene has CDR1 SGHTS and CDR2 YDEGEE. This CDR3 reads CASSRRTENQPQHF. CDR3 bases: TGTGCCAGCAGCCGACGGACAGAAAATCAGCCCCAGCATTTT.

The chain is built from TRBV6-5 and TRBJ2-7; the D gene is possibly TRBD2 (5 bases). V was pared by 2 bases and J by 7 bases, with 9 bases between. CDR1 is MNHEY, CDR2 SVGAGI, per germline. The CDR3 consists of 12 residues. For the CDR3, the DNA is TGTGCCAGCAGTTACCCCCGGGGTGAGCAGTACTTC. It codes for CASSYPRGEQYF.

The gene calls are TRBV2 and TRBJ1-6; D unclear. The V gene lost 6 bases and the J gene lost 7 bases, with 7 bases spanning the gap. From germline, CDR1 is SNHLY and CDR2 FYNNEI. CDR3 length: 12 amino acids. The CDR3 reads CASRLQNSPLHF. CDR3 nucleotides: TGTGCCAGCAGGTTACAGAATTCACCCCTCCACTTT.

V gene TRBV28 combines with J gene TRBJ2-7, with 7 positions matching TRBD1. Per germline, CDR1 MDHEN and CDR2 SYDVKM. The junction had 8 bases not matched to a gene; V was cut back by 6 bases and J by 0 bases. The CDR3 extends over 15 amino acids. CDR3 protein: CASSPGGQNSYEQYF. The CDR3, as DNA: TGTGCCAGCAGCCCAGGGGGACAGAACTCCTACGAGCAGTACTTC.

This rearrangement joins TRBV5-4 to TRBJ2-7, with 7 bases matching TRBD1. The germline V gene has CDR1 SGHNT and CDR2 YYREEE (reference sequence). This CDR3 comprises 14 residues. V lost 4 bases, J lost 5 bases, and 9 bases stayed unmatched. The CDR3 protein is CASSRTTGSDEQYF. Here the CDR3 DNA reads TGTGCCAGCAGCCGGACGACAGGGAGCGACGAGCAGTACTTC.

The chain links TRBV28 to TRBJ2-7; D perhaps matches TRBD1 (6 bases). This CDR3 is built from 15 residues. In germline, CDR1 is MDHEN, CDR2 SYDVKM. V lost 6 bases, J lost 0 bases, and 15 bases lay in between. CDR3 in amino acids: CASRPTGINSYEQYF. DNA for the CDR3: TGTGCCAGCAGACCTACAGGGATTAACTCCTACGAGCAGTACTTC.

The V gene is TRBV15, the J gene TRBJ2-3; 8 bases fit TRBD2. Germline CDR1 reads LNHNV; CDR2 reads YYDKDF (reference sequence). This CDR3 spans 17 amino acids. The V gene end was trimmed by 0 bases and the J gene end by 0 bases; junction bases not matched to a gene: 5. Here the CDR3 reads CATSRDSAGGSTDTQYF. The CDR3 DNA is TGTGCCACCAGCAGAGATTCGGCGGGAGGTAGCACAGATACGCAGTATTTT.

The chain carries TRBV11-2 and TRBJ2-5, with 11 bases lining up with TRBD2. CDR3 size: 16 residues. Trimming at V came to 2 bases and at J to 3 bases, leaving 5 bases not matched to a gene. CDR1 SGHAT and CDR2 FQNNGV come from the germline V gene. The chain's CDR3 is CASSLLAGGRKETQYF. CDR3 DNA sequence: TGTGCCAGCAGCTTACTAGCGGGGGGACGGAAAGAGACCCAGTACTTC. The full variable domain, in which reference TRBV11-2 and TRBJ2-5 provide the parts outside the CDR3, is EAGVAQSPRYKIIEKRQSVAFWCNPISGHATLYWYQQILGQGPKLLIQFQNNGVVDDSQLPKDRFSAERLKGVDSTLKIQPAKLEDSAVYLCASSLLAGGRKETQYFGPGTRLLVL.

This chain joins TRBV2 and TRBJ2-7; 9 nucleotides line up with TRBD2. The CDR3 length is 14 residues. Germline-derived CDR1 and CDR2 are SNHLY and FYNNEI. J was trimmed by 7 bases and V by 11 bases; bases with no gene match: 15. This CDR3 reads CACLAGHQGWEQYF. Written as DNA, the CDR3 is TGTGCCTGTCTAGCGGGGCACCAAGGATGGGAGCAGTACTTC.

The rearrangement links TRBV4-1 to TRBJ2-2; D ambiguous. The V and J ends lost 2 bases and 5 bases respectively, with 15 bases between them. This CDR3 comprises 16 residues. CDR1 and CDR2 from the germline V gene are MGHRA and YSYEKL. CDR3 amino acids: CASSQLSFSRTGELFF. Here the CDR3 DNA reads TGCGCCAGCAGCCAACTATCATTCTCGAGGACCGGGGAGCTGTTTTTT.

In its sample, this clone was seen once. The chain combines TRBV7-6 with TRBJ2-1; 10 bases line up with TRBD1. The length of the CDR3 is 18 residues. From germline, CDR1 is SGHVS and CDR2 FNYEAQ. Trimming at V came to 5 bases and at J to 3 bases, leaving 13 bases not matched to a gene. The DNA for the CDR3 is TGTGCCAGCAGCCAAGAGAGAGGCGGGACAGGGGTCTACAATGAGCAGTTCTTC. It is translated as CASSQERGGTGVYNEQFF.

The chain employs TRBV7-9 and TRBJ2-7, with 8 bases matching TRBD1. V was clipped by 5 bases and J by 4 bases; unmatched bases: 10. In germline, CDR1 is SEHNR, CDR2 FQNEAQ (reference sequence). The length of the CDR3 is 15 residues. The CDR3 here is CASSRPTGGLYEQYF. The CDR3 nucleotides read TGTGCCAGCAGCAGACCCACAGGGGGGCTGTACGAGCAGTACTTC.

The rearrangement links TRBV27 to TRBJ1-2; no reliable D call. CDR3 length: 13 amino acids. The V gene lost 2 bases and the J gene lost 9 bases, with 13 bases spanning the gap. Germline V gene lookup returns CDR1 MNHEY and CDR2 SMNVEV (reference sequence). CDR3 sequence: CASSLQVGGSYTF. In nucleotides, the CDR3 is TGTGCCAGCAGTTTACAAGTAGGCGGTAGCTACACCTTC.

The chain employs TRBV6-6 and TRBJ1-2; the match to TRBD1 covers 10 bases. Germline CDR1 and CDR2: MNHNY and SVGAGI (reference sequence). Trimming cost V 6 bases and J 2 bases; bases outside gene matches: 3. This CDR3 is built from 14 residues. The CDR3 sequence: CASSPTGGNYGYTF. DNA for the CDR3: TGTGCCAGCAGCCCGACAGGGGGCAACTATGGCTACACCTTC.

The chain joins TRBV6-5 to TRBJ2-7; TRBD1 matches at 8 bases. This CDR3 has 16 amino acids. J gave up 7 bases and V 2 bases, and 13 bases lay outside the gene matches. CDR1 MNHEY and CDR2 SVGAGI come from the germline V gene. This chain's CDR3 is CASSYMLGQARQEQYF. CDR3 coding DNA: TGTGCCAGCAGTTACATGCTGGGACAGGCCCGGCAGGAGCAGTACTTC.

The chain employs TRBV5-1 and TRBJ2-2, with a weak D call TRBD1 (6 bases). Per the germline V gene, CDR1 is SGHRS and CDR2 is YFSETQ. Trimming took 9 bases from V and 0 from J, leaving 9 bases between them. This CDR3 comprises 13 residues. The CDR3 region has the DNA TGCGCCACCGGGACAACGAACACCGGGGAGCTGTTTTTT. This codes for CATGTTNTGELFF.

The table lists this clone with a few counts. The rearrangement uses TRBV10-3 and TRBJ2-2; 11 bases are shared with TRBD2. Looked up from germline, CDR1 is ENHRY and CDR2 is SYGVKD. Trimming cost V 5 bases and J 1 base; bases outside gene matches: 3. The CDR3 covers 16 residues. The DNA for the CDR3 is TGTGCCATCAGTCCCGGGACTAGCGGGAACACCGGGGAGCTGTTTTTT. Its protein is CAISPGTSGNTGELFF.

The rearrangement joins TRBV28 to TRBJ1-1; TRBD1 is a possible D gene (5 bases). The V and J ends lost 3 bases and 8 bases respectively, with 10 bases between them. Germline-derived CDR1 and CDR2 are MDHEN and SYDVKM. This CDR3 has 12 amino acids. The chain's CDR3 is CASSFPTAEAFF. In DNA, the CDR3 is TGTGCCAGCAGTTTTCCGACAGCGGAAGCTTTCTTT.

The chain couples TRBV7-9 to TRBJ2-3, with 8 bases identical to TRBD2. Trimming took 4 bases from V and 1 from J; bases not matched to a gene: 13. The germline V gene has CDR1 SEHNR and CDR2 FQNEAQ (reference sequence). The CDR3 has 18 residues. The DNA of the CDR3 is TGTGCCAGCAGCTCCGGGACTAGATTGTGGGGACGCACAGATACGCAGTATTTT. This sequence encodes CASSSGTRLWGRTDTQYF.

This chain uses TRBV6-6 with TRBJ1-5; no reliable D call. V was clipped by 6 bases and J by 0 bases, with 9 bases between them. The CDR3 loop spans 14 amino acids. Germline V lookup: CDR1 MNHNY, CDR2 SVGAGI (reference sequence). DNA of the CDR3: TGTGCCAGCAGGACGGGGTATAGCAATCAGCCCCAGCATTTT. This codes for CASRTGYSNQPQHF.